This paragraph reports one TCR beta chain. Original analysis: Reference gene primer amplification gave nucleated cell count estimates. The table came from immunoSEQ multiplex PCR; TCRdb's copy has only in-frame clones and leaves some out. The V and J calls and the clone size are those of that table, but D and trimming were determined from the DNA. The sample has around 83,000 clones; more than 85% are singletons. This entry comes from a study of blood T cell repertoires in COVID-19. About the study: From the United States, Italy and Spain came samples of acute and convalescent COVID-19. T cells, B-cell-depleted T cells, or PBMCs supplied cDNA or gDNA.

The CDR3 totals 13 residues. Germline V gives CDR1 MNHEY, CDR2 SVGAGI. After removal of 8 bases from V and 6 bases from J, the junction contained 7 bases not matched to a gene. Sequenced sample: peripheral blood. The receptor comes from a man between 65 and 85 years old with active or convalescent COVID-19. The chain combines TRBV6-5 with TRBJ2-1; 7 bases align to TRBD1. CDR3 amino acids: CASLGNRGNEQFF. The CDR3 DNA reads TGTGCCAGCTTAGGTAACAGGGGCAATGAGCAGTTCTTC.